The 15 T cell receptor beta chains below were found in one sample sequenced in a study of CD8 T cells in ankylosing spondylitis. TCRdb passed the 5' RACE reads through MiXCR, listing each CDR3 protein once. Of 200,000 to 250,000 distinct CDR3 sequences listed, roughly 10% are singletons. The sequenced sample was blood, either unsorted or a sorted T cell fraction (not recorded which). The receptors here all came from a male donor with ankylosing spondylitis or in good health (not recorded which).

This clonotype was detected ten times or more. The chain has TRBV5-1 and TRBJ2-3; either TRBD1 or TRBD2 may fit D (5 bases each). With 1 base removed from V and 6 bases from J, the gap between germline ends came to 21 bases. There are 17 residues in the CDR3. Germline lookup yields CDR1 SGHRS and CDR2 YFSETQ. The CDR3, as DNA: TGCGCCAGCAGCTTGAGTTTCCCGGGGCCACACACGGATACGCAGTATTTT. Amino acid sequence: CASSLSFPGPHTDTQYF.

This clonotype has a count of ten or more. The gene calls are TRBV5-6 and TRBJ1-1; D not resolved. Germline V lookup: CDR1 SGHDT, CDR2 YYEEEE. This CDR3 region has 11 residues. V gave up 0 bases and J gave up 10 bases, with 7 bases separating them. The CDR3 protein is CASSLGPRAFF. CDR3 in DNA: TGTGCCAGCAGCTTGGGCCCGAGAGCTTTCTTT.

The table lists this clonotype with many counts. CDR3 coding DNA: TGTGCCAGCAGCGTAGGGGAGATGGACATTATACCTTACGAGCAGTACTTC. As protein: CASSVGEMDIIPYEQYF. The chain combines TRBV9 with TRBJ2-7; D possibly matches TRBD1 or TRBD2 (5 bases each). This CDR3 is 17 amino acids long. The V end was cut by 0 bases, the J end by 4 bases, with 20 bases between. Germline assignment: CDR1 SGDLS and CDR2 YYNGEE.

Worth noting for this clonotype: A much larger clonotype is one base distant, so this may be a read error. The V call is TRBV12-3 or TRBV12-4, the J call TRBJ2-1; TRBD2 agrees at 9 bases. With V trimmed by 5 bases and J by 4 bases, 9 bases remained unmatched. This CDR3 has 16 amino acids. The CDR3 nucleotides are TGTGCCAGCAGTACAGGACTAGCGCACCGATACAATGAGCAGTTCTTC. As protein: CASSTGLAHRYNEQFF.

This clonotype was recorded many times. The chain is built from TRBV5-1 and TRBJ2-2; D unclear. The CDR3 totals 13 residues. V was shortened by 2 bases and J by 1 base, with 3 bases between the two germline ends. The germline gives CDR1 SGHRS, CDR2 YFSETQ. CDR3 loop: CASSFLNTGELFF. For the CDR3, the DNA is TGCGCCAGCAGCTTTCTGAACACCGGGGAGCTGTTTTTT. Looking up the rest from reference TRBV5-1 and TRBJ2-2 gives the full variable domain: KAGVTQTPRYLIKTRGQQVTLSCSPISGHRSVSWYQQTPGQGLQFLFEYFSETQRNKGNFPGRFSGRQFSNSRSEMNVSTLELGDSALYLCASSFLNTGELFFGEGSRLTVL.

This clonotype was picked up a small number of times. V gene TRBV9 combines with J gene TRBJ2-1, with D possibly being TRBD1 or TRBD2 (6 bases each). The germline CDR1 and CDR2 sequences are SGDLS and YYNGEE. CDR3 length: 15 amino acids. With 6 bases removed from V and 0 bases from J, the gap between germline ends came to 13 bases. CDR3 amino acids: CASTEGGISYNEQFF. The CDR3 DNA sequence: TGTGCCAGCACCGAGGGGGGAATCTCCTACAATGAGCAGTTCTTC.

The rearrangement joins TRBV10-3 to TRBJ2-2; D perhaps matches TRBD1 (6 bases). The CDR3 consists of 17 residues. Trimming removed 4 bases from V and 3 bases from J, with 18 bases in between. Germline-derived CDR1 and CDR2 are ENHRY and SYGVKD. CDR3 DNA: TGTGCCATCAGTGGTTCTTGGGACACGGGCCACACCGGGGAGCTGTTTTTT. Translated, it gives CAISGSWDTGHTGELFF.

DNA of the CDR3: TGTGCCAGCAGCCCCCAAGTAGCGGGGGAAGAGACCCAGTACTTC. This encodes CASSPQVAGEETQYF. The chain recombines TRBV6-1 with TRBJ2-5, with 9 nucleotides matching TRBD2. CDR3 length: 15 residues. Germline lookup yields CDR1 MNHNS and CDR2 SASEGT. Unmatched junction bases numbered 8, after V lost 6 bases and J lost 3 bases.

This clonotype has a count of ten or more. This chain uses TRBV6-1 with TRBJ2-2; D not certain. The germline V gene has CDR1 MNHNS and CDR2 SASEGT. This CDR3 is built from 16 residues. V dropped 10 bases and J dropped 0 bases, with 18 bases sitting between them. DNA for the CDR3: TGTGCCACCCAGACTGTCCGCTACACGAACACCGGGGAGCTGTTTTTT. It yields the protein CATQTVRYTNTGELFF.

This clonotype was recorded at least ten times. CDR3 loop: CASSTSGVRDTQYF. CDR3 nucleotides: TGCGCCAGCAGCACTAGCGGGGTACGAGATACGCAGTATTTT. This chain links TRBV5-1 with TRBJ2-3, with 10 bases lining up with TRBD2. The V gene's germline CDR1 is SGHRS and CDR2 YFSETQ. Germline trimming cut 4 bases from V and 5 bases from J; bases unmatched to any gene: 4. This CDR3 has 14 amino acids.

This clonotype was seen at least ten times. The chain is built from TRBV7-9 and TRBJ2-3; 7 nucleotides align to TRBD2. The CDR3 loop spans 15 amino acids. The V segment lost 3 bases and the J segment 1 base; nucleotides outside the gene matches: 4. The germline gives CDR1 SEHNR, CDR2 FQNEAQ (reference sequence). The CDR3 DNA reads as TGTGCCAGCAGCTTTAGCGGGTACGGCACAGATACGCAGTATTTT. This codes for CASSFSGYGTDTQYF.

This clonotype was counted at least ten times. The chain is built from TRBV7-9 and TRBJ2-7; 8 nucleotides agree with TRBD1. V shed 5 bases and J 1 base; nucleotides not matched to a gene: 7. In germline, CDR1 is SEHNR, CDR2 FQNEAQ (reference sequence). The CDR3 loop spans 15 amino acids. The CDR3 DNA is TGTGCCAGCAGCCCTCGGGACAGGCTTTCCTACGAGCAGTACTTC. As protein: CASSPRDRLSYEQYF.

This clonotype came up a few times. This chain joins TRBV5-1 and TRBJ2-1; 8 nucleotides match TRBD1. With V trimmed by 3 bases and J by 5 bases, 10 bases remained unmatched. Looked up from germline, CDR1 is SGHRS and CDR2 is YFSETQ. The CDR3 totals 16 residues. CDR3 nucleotide sequence: TGCGCCAGCAGCTCGTCCCCGGGACAGGCGAACAATGAGCAGTTCTTC. It specifies CASSSSPGQANNEQFF.

This clonotype has at least ten counts. The chain combines TRBV10-3 with TRBJ2-7, with D unresolved. CDR3 length equals 12 residues. V was shortened by 5 bases and J by 0 bases, with 5 bases between the two germline ends. Germline values: CDR1 ENHRY, CDR2 SYGVKD. CDR3 region: CAISSSSYEQYF. The CDR3 DNA reads as TGTGCCATCAGTTCTAGCTCCTACGAGCAGTACTTC.

In its sample, this clonotype was seen many times. The CDR3 loop reads CASSQDVRGRTEAFF. CDR3 sequence (DNA): TGTGCCAGCAGCCAAGATGTGCGGGGGAGGACTGAAGCTTTCTTT. J is TRBJ1-1 and V is TRBV14, with a possible D match to TRBD1 (5 bases). This CDR3 is built from 15 residues. Germline V gene data show CDR1 as SGHDN and CDR2 as FVKESK. V lost 0 bases to trimming and J lost 5 bases, with 13 bases between them.